A single sample is the source of the 14 T cell receptor beta chains below, sequenced in a study of T cell repertoires in cytomegalovirus infection. TCRdb re-called the reads with MiXCR, one entry per CDR3 protein. The data hold approximately 730,000 distinct CDR3 sequences, with roughly 29% observed a single time. No antigen has been identified for these receptors. The sample consisted of cultured CD8+ T cells from PBMCs, taken from culture after CMV antigen stimulation. These receptors all stem from a human donor in good health (CMV status not recorded). Some clones in this sample may be carry-over from other donors' samples.

This clonotype appeared a few times. The chain links TRBV4-1 to TRBJ2-6; D may correspond to TRBD1 or TRBD2 (5 bases each). Trimming removed 1 base from V and 1 base from J, with 8 bases in between. CDR1 MGHRA and CDR2 YSYEKL come from the germline V gene. This CDR3 has 16 amino acids. CDR3 in amino acids: CASSQGGVSGANVLTF. The CDR3 DNA sequence: TGCGCCAGCAGCCAAGGAGGGGTATCTGGGGCCAACGTCCTGACTTTC.

This clonotype was observed a few times. The chain has TRBV6-2 or TRBV6-3 and TRBJ2-1; 8 bases are shared with TRBD2. The germline V gene encodes CDR1 MNHEY and CDR2 SVGEGT. The CDR3 loop spans 20 amino acids. The V segment lost 1 base and the J segment 0 bases; nucleotides outside the gene matches: 14. CDR3 bases: TGTGCCAGCAGTTACTGGACTAGCAGCCGCGAAGGGAGCTCCTACAATGAGCAGTTCTTC. Amino acid sequence: CASSYWTSSREGSSYNEQFF.

This clonotype was picked up many times. The J gene is TRBJ1-1, the V gene TRBV7-9; TRBD1 might be the D (6 bases). V was cut by 1 base and J by 10 bases, with 16 bases left in between. The CDR3 loop spans 14 amino acids. The V gene's germline CDR1 is SEHNR and CDR2 FQNEAQ (reference sequence). The CDR3 nucleotides are TGTGCCAGCAGCTTAGAGGGGGTGTTTGGTGGAGCTTTCTTT. This translates into CASSLEGVFGGAFF.

The chain employs TRBV5-6 and TRBJ2-7; D gene uncertain. Germline V gene lookup returns CDR1 SGHDT and CDR2 YYEEEE. The CDR3 runs 15 residues. Trimming took off 2 bases at V and 0 bases at J, with 12 bases between the two ends. CDR3 in amino acids: CASSFVATFSYEQYF. Written as DNA, the CDR3 is TGTGCCAGCAGCTTTGTGGCGACATTCTCCTACGAGCAGTACTTC. Using reference TRBV5-6 and TRBJ2-7 for the parts outside the CDR3, the full variable domain is DAGVTQSPTHLIKTRGQQVTLRCSPKSGHDTVSWYQQALGQGPQFIFQYYEEEERQRGNFPDRFSGHQFPNYSSELNVNALLLGDSALYLCASSFVATFSYEQYFGPGTRLTVT.

This sequence joins TRBV13 and TRBJ1-2; no reliable D call. This CDR3 spans 12 amino acids. V lost 5 bases and J 7 bases, leaving 11 bases between the germline ends. Germline V gene data show CDR1 as PRHDT and CDR2 as FYEKMQ (reference sequence). The CDR3 DNA is TGTGCCAGCAGCCCACGAGGGCGTGGCTACACCTTC. As protein: CASSPRGRGYTF.

This clonotype was found many times. In DNA form, the CDR3 reads TGTGCCAGCAGCCTCGGGACAGGGCATTCACCCCTCCACTTT. Translation: CASSLGTGHSPLHF. This chain links TRBV27 with TRBJ1-6, with 9 bases fitting TRBD1. The V gene end was trimmed by 6 bases and the J gene end by 8 bases; junction bases not matched to a gene: 5. The germline CDR1 and CDR2 sequences are MNHEY and SMNVEV (reference sequence). The CDR3 sequence is 14 residues long.

The CDR3 loop reads CASSGRGLGYGYTF. The CDR3 DNA sequence: TGTGCCAGCAGCGGCAGGGGGCTTGGCTATGGCTACACCTTC. The chain joins TRBV5-6 to TRBJ1-2; TRBD1 matches at 8 bases. The CDR3 extends over 14 amino acids. After removal of 4 bases from V and 4 bases from J, the junction contained 6 bases not matched to a gene. Per germline, CDR1 SGHDT and CDR2 YYEEEE.

This clonotype came up a few times. V and J are TRBV19 and TRBJ1-1; D unresolved. The germline gives CDR1 LNHDA, CDR2 SQIVND (reference sequence). V lost 5 bases, J lost 1 base, and 11 bases lay in between. This CDR3 region has 14 residues. The CDR3, as DNA: TGTGCCAGTAGTCCAGACCTCGGGAACACTGAAGCTTTCTTT. This sequence encodes CASSPDLGNTEAFF.

The V gene is TRBV6-2 or TRBV6-3, the J gene TRBJ1-1; no clear D. Germline CDR1 and CDR2: MNHEY and SVGEGT. The CDR3 covers 15 residues. Between the trimmed V and J ends, which lost 4 bases and 0 bases, there was a span of 12 bases. CDR3 in amino acids: CASSSNGLLNTEAFF. In nucleotides, the CDR3 is TGTGCCAGCAGTTCCAACGGACTGTTGAACACTGAAGCTTTCTTT.

V is TRBV12-3 or TRBV12-4 and J is TRBJ1-2, with 7 bases lining up with TRBD1. V was pared by 6 bases and J by 2 bases, with 12 bases of the junction left unmatched. This CDR3 spans 16 amino acids. The CDR3 DNA reads TGTGCCAGCAGACACGTCCCCGGGACAGTGAACTATGGCTACACCTTC. Translated, it gives CASRHVPGTVNYGYTF.

This clonotype was counted only a few times. V and J are TRBV6-2 or TRBV6-3 and TRBJ2-7; 10 positions match TRBD1. Germline V gene sequence: CDR1 MNHEY, CDR2 SVGEGT. Losses at the gene ends were 0 bases for V and 3 bases for J; bases not matched to a gene: 11. CDR3 size: 18 residues. CDR3 DNA: TGTGCCAGCAGTTACTCCACCACCGGGACAGGGGACCACTACGAGCAGTACGTC. Protein sequence: CASSYSTTGTGDHYEQYV.

This sequence joins TRBV23-1 and TRBJ2-2; TRBD2 might be the D (5 bases). TRBV23-1 is classed as an ORF, of uncertain function. Trimming shortened V by 0 bases and J by 2 bases, and 13 bases separated the two germline ends. This CDR3 has 17 residues. CDR3 residues: CASSQSVEGFNTGELFF. The CDR3 nucleotides read TGCGCCAGCAGTCAATCCGTTGAGGGCTTCAACACCGGGGAGCTGTTTTTT.

This clonotype was seen only once. The V gene is TRBV29-1, the J gene TRBJ2-7; TRBD1 matches at 7 bases. Germline V gene sequence: CDR1 SQVTM, CDR2 ANQGSEA. This CDR3 contains 14 residues. The V segment lost 3 bases and the J segment 5 bases; nucleotides outside the gene matches: 10. CDR3 protein: CSVEYDRDRHEQYF. The DNA of the CDR3 is TGCAGCGTTGAGTATGACAGGGACCGGCACGAGCAGTACTTC.

The chain carries TRBV24-1 and TRBJ1-1, with D maybe TRBD1 (5 bases). The germline gives CDR1 KGHDR, CDR2 SFDVKD. V gave up 3 bases and J gave up 0 bases, with 16 bases separating them. This CDR3 has 17 residues. The CDR3 coding sequence is TGTGCCACCAGTGATCGAACTCCAGTGGGGCTGAACACTGAAGCTTTCTTT. This translates into CATSDRTPVGLNTEAFF.